Listed below are T cell receptor beta chains from one sample, sequenced in a study of blood T cells in healthy people across ages. MiXCR was run by TCRdb on the 5' RACE reads, yielding one entry per CDR3 protein. The sample includes nearly 1 million distinct CDR3 sequences, about 51% of them seen just once. Sequencing was carried out using blood. The receptors derive from a woman aged 60 to 75 in good health. The CDR3 runs from the conserved cysteine through the conserved F or W. Each record gives: D gene, J gene, CDR3 length, V gene, clone size, CDR3 protein, CDR3 DNA. A D gene is named only where the DNA matches it firmly. Expanded clones are given a class, and other clones once, few, many or no size at all.

>.|TRBJ1-5|14|TRBV20-1|.
CSARTGYSNQPQHF
TGCAGTGCTAGGACAGGATATAGCAATCAGCCCCAGCATTTT
>TRBD2|TRBJ2-3|17|TRBV12-3/TRBV12-4|.
CASARTSGRIGTGTQYF
TGTGCCAGCGCTCGGACTAGCGGGAGAATAGGCACAGGTACGCAGTATTTT
>.|TRBJ2-7|16|TRBV5-1|.
CASSLAKIEGWDEQYF
TGCGCCAGCAGCTTGGCCAAAATTGAGGGTTGGGACGAGCAGTACTTC
>.|TRBJ2-1|16|TRBV28|few
CASSSGPAYSYNEQFF
TGTGCCAGCAGCTCGGGGCCGGCGTACTCCTACAATGAGCAGTTCTTC
>.|TRBJ2-1|16|TRBV4-2|.
CASSQLGGSWDNEQFF
TGTGCCAGCAGCCAGCTTGGGGGTAGCTGGGACAATGAGCAGTTCTTC
>.|TRBJ2-3|15|TRBV29-1|.
CSVGAESTSTDTQYF
TGCAGCGTTGGGGCAGAGAGTACTAGCACAGATACGCAGTATTTT
>.|TRBJ1-2|14|TRBV6-2/TRBV6-3|.
CASMLSGRAYGYTF
TGTGCCAGCATGCTTTCAGGACGGGCCTATGGCTACACCTTC
>TRBD1|TRBJ2-7|14|TRBV29-1|many
CSVRKTGEGYEQYF
TGCAGCGTACGCAAGACAGGGGAAGGGTACGAGCAGTACTTC
>.|TRBJ2-7|12|TRBV29-1|.
CSVAPAEDEQYF
TGCAGCGTTGCCCCCGCAGAGGACGAGCAGTACTTC
>.|TRBJ2-5|15|TRBV5-1|.
CASSFRGLRQETQYF
TGCGCCAGCAGCTTTAGGGGGTTACGGCAAGAGACCCAGTACTTC
>TRBD2|TRBJ2-7|14|TRBV10-3|.
CTTSTGTTPYEQYF
TGTACTACGAGCACCGGGACTACCCCCTACGAGCAGTACTTC
>.|TRBJ2-5|15|TRBV25-1|.
CASSDLRTVQETQYF
TGTGCCAGCAGTGACCTCCGGACAGTACAAGAGACCCAGTACTTC
>TRBD1|TRBJ1-2|14|TRBV7-8|.
CASSQRPTGVGYTF
TGTGCCAGCAGCCAGAGACCCACAGGGGTCGGCTACACCTTC
>TRBD2|TRBJ2-1|15|TRBV27|.
CASSKREGGYNEQFF
TGTGCCAGCAGTAAGCGGGAGGGCGGATACAATGAGCAGTTCTTC
>.|TRBJ2-7|16|TRBV12-3/TRBV12-4|.
CASSLGSGSFYNEQYF
TGTGCCAGCAGTTTGGGGAGCGGGTCCTTTTACAATGAGCAGTACTTC
>TRBD2|TRBJ2-1|15|TRBV7-9|.
CASSLDGGGNDEQFF
TGTGCCAGCAGCTTAGATGGGGGGGGGAACGATGAGCAGTTCTTC